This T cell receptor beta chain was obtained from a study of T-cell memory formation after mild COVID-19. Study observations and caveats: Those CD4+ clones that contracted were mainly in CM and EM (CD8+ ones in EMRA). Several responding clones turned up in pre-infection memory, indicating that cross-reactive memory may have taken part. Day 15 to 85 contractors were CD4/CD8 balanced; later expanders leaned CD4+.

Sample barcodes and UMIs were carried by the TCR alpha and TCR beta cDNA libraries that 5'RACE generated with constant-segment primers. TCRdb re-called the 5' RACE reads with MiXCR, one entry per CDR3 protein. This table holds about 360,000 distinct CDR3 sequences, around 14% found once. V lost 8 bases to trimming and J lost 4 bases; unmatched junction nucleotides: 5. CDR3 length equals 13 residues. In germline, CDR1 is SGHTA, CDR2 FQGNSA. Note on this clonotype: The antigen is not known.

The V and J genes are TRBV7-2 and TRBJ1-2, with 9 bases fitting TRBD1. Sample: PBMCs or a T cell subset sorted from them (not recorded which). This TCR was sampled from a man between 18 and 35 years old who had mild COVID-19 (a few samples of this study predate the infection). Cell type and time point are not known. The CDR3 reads CASGETGGYGYTF. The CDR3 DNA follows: TGTGCCAGCGGAGAGACAGGGGGCTATGGCTACACCTTC.